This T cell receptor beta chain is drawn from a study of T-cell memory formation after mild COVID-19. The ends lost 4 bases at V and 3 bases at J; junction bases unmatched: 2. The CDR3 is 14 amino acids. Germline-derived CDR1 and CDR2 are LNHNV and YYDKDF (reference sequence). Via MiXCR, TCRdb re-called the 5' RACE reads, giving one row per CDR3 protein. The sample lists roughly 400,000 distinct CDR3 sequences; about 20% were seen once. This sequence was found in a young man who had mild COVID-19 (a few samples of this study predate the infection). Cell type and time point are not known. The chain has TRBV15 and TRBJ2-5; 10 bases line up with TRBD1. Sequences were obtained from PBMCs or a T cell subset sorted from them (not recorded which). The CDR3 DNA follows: TGTGCCACCAGCACGGGACAGGGGAAAGAGACCCAGTACTTC. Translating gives CATSTGQGKETQYF.